These T cell receptor beta chains were read from a single sample in a study of T-cell reconstitution after alpha-beta-depleted transplantation in children. Each CDR3 protein is one row after TCRdb ran MiXCR on the PCR reads. This repertoire shows 600,000 to 800,000 distinct CDR3 sequences, around 12% found once; its top ten account for 0.79%. Source: PBMCs, taken before TCRalphabeta/CD19-depleted stem cell transplant. These receptors all stem from a girl aged 2-15 years with congenital amegakaryocytic thrombocytopenia, due to receive a stem cell transplant. Both conserved end residues are part of each CDR3. Fields, in order: V gene, clone size, D gene, J gene, CDR3 protein, CDR3 DNA. D genes are given only for firm matches. Size tells how often a clone was seen (once, few, many) or the class of an expanded clone, and some rows leave it out.

TRBV4-1	NA	TRBD2	TRBJ2-1	CASSQAQRENEQFF	TGCGCCAGCAGCCAAGCTCAGCGGGAGAATGAGCAGTTCTTC
TRBV4-1	many	NA	TRBJ2-7	CASSQWGYEQYF	TGCGCCAGCAGCCAATGGGGCTACGAGCAGTACTTC
TRBV29-1	NA	NA	TRBJ1-4	CSVGSQGGFSTNEKLFF	TGCAGCGTTGGATCACAGGGTGGTTTCTCAACTAATGAAAAACTGTTTTTT
TRBV20-1	many	NA	TRBJ2-1	CSGGGPNEQFF	TGCAGTGGCGGGGGCCCCAATGAGCAGTTCTTC
TRBV20-1	NA	NA	TRBJ2-7	CSASPTAAFEQYF	TGCAGTGCTTCCCCCACGGCAGCGTTCGAGCAGTACTTC
TRBV7-9	many	NA	TRBJ2-5	CASSFGEKGTQYF	TGTGCCAGCAGCTTCGGCGAGAAGGGGACCCAGTACTTC
TRBV20-1	many	NA	TRBJ2-7	CSARAGLYYEQYF	TGCAGTGCTAGAGCGGGATTGTACTACGAGCAGTACTTC
TRBV18	many	TRBD2	TRBJ2-7	CASSPGGALSYEQYF	TGTGCCAGCTCCCCGGGGGGGGCTCTTTCCTACGAGCAGTACTTC
TRBV29-1	few	TRBD1	TRBJ2-1	CSGDRGDRNNEQFF	TGCAGCGGAGACCGAGGGGACAGAAACAATGAGCAGTTCTTC
TRBV12-3/TRBV12-4	many	NA	TRBJ2-7	CASSFGVNEQYF	TGTGCCAGCAGTTTTGGGGTGAACGAGCAGTACTTC
TRBV30	many	TRBD1	TRBJ1-1	CAWRRTGETEAFF	TGTGCCTGGAGACGAACAGGGGAGACTGAAGCTTTCTTT
TRBV2	many	TRBD2	TRBJ2-1	CASTPIGLAFEQFF	TGTGCCAGCACACCGATCGGACTAGCGTTTGAGCAGTTCTTC
TRBV5-1	many	NA	TRBJ2-2	CASTEGGSSTGELFF	TGCGCCAGCACCGAGGGGGGTAGTTCCACCGGGGAGCTGTTTTTT
TRBV20-1	few	NA	TRBJ2-7	CSATGTSSYEQYF	TGCAGTGCTACCGGGACATCTTCTTACGAGCAGTACTTC
TRBV5-1	many	TRBD1	TRBJ2-2	CASKIDRGSGELFF	TGCGCCAGCAAAATCGACAGGGGGTCCGGGGAGCTGTTTTTT
TRBV5-1	few	NA	TRBJ2-6	CASRAVSSGANVLTF	TGCGCCAGCAGGGCGGTCAGCTCTGGGGCCAACGTCCTGACTTTC
TRBV20-1	many	NA	TRBJ2-3	CSATAGARRGGGTDTQYF	TGCAGTGCCACAGCTGGTGCCCGGCGGGGAGGAGGCACAGATACGCAGTATTTT
TRBV12-3/TRBV12-4	NA	NA	TRBJ2-6	CASSSRPVAGANVLTF	TGTGCCAGCAGTTCCCGTCCCGTAGCAGGGGCCAACGTCCTGACTTTC
TRBV7-9	NA	NA	TRBJ1-2	CASSLVEAGSSYGYTF	TGTGCCAGCAGCTTAGTAGAAGCAGGCTCGAGCTATGGCTACACCTTC
TRBV12-3/TRBV12-4	NA	TRBD2	TRBJ2-1	CASWEGLAYNEQFF	TGTGCCAGCTGGGAGGGCCTCGCCTACAATGAGCAGTTCTTC
TRBV5-1	NA	NA	TRBJ1-1	CASRHSGRNTEAFF	TGCGCCAGCAGACACTCCGGGAGGAACACTGAAGCTTTCTTT
TRBV10-1	few	TRBD1	TRBJ2-7	CASSPIGQVYEQYF	TGCGCCAGCAGTCCTATCGGACAGGTCTACGAGCAGTACTTC
TRBV29-1	NA	TRBD2	TRBJ2-1	CSARLANNEQSF	TGCAGCGCCAGACTAGCGAACAATGAGCAGTCCTTC
TRBV7-9	many	TRBD1	TRBJ1-4	CASSNRGEKLFF	TGTGCCAGCAGCAACAGGGGGGAAAAACTGTTTTTT
TRBV5-1	few	TRBD2	TRBJ2-1	CASSPWAPGLAGAYNEQFF	TGCGCCAGCAGCCCTTGGGCCCCGGGACTAGCGGGAGCCTACAATGAGCAGTTCTTC
TRBV20-1	many	NA	TRBJ2-1	CSARALGNGNEQFF	TGCAGTGCTAGAGCACTAGGAAATGGCAATGAGCAGTTCTTC
TRBV5-1	NA	NA	TRBJ2-2	CASSLVTVNTGELFF	TGCGCCAGCAGCTTGGTAACAGTAAACACCGGGGAGCTGTTTTTT
TRBV2	many	NA	TRBJ2-5	CASNAGRQETQYF	TGTGCCAGCAATGCGGGGAGGCAAGAGACCCAGTACTTC
TRBV5-5	NA	NA	TRBJ2-7	CASSLDWANPYEQYF	TGTGCCAGCAGCTTGGATTGGGCAAACCCCTACGAGCAGTACTTC